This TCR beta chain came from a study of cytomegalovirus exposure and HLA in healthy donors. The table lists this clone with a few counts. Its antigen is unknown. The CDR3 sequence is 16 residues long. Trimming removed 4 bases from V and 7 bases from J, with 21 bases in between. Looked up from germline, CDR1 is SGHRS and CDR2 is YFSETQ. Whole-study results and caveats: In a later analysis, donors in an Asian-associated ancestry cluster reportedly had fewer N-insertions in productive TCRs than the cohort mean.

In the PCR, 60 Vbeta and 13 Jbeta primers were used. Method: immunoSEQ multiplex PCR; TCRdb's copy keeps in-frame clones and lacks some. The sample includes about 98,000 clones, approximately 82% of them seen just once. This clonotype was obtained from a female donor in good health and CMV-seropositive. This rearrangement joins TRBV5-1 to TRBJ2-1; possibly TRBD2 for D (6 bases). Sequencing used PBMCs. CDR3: CASSPSPAGAGNEQFF. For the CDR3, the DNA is TGCGCCAGCAGCCCAAGCCCAGCGGGCGCTGGGAATGAGCAGTTCTTC.